In this sample, the clone carrying this T cell receptor beta chain turned up a few times. Documented time point: patch test 3, about 24 weeks after DPC sensitization. Treatment given: therapeutic diphenylcyclopropenone sensitization with weekly scalp DPC. CDR1 is DFQATT and CDR2 is SNEGSKA in the germline V gene (reference sequence). This CDR3 contains 14 residues. Trimming shortened V by 6 bases and J by 2 bases, and 15 bases separated the two germline ends. These data belong to a study of human T cells and chemical hapten exposure. Study-level information: Recorded diagnoses among the mostly female patients were alopecia areata, totalis or universalis.

From the RACE reads, TCRdb called clonotypes with MiXCR, one entry per CDR3 protein. The sample consists of over 55,000 distinct CDR3 sequences, around 10% of them appearing once. The rearrangement links TRBV20-1 to TRBJ2-3; D might be TRBD2 (6 bases). The sample in question was whole blood, obtained in connection with sensitization to the hapten diphenylcyclopropenone (DPC). The TCR was taken from a woman aged 50 to 60 with alopecia areata. Some clones in this sample may be carry-over from other donors' samples. The DNA of the CDR3 is TGCAGTGCCCCTGAAGCGGGTTACACAGATACGCAGTATTTT. The encoded protein is CSAPEAGYTDTQYF.